The T cell receptor beta chain under discussion was sequenced for a study of T cells in localized non-small cell lung cancer. Study findings and constraints: The greatest T cell clonality was found in uninvolved adjacent lung (higher than in tumor). Within adjacent lung there appeared a median around 57 of the top 100 tumor clones.

About this clone itself: The target antigen is unknown. At one end the junction does not follow the germline gene, possibly because of a read error.

Sequenced by immunoSEQ multiplex PCR; TCRdb stores in-frame clones only, minus some. The profile shows over 55,000 clones, approximately 87% of them singletons. The germline V gene encodes CDR1 LGHNA and CDR2 YNFKEQ. The CDR3 runs to 13 residues. The sequence was obtained from a woman between 40 and 69 years old with stage I lung adenocarcinoma. Source: peripheral blood, taken before any cancer treatment. This sequence joins TRBV4-2 and TRBJ2-7, with a weak D call TRBD1 (6 bases). The CDR3 sequence: CASSQGGPYEQYF. The DNA of the CDR3 is TGTGCCAGCAGTCAAGGGGGACCCTACGAGCAGTACTTC.